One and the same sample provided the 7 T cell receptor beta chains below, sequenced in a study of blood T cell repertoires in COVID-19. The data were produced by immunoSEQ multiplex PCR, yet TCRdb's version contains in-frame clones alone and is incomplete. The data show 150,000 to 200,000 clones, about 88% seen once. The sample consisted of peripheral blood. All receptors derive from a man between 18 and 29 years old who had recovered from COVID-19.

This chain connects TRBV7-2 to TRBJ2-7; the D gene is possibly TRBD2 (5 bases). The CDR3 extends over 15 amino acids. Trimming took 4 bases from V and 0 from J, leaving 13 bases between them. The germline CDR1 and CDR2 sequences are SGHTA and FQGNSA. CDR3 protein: CASSSTPRDSYEQYF. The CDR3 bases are TGTGCCAGCAGCTCGACACCGAGGGACTCCTACGAGCAGTACTTC.

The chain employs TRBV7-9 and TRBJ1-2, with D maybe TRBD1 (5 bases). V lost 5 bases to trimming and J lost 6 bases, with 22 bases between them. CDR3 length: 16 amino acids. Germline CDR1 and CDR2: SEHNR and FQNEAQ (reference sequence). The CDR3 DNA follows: TGTGCCAGCAGCCCCTTGGTTGACAGCCTCCTTCATGGCTACACCTTC. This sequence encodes CASSPLVDSLLHGYTF.

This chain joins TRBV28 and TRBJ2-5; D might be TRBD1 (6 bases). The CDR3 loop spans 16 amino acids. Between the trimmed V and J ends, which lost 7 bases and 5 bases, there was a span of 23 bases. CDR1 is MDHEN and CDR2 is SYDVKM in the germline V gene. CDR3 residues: CASTPSLGRGKETQYF. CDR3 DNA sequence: TGTGCCAGCACCCCTTCGCTAGGTAGGGGGAAGGAGACCCAGTACTTC.

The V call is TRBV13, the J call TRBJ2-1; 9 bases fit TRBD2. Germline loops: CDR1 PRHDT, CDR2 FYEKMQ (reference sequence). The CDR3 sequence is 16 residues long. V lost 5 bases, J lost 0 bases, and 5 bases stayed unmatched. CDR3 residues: CASSTLAGLSYNEQFF. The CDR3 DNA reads TGTGCCAGCAGCACTCTAGCGGGACTCTCCTACAATGAGCAGTTCTTC.

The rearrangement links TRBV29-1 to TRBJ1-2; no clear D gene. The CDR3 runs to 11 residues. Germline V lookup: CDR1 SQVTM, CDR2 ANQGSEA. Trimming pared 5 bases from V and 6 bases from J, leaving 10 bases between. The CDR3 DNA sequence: TGCAGCGTTCGAGGGTTGGATGGCTACACCTTC. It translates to CSVRGLDGYTF.

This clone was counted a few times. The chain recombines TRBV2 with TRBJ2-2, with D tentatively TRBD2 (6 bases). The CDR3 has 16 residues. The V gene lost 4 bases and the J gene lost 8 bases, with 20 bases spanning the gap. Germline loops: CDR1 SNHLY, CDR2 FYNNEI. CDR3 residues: CASSGRPAGGRGELFF. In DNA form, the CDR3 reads TGTGCCAGCAGTGGACGGCCCGCAGGAGGGAGGGGGGAGCTGTTTTTT.

CDR3 nucleotide sequence: TGTGCCAGCAGCTCCGAAGAACAGGGGACCCAGTACTTC. This gives the protein CASSSEEQGTQYF. The chain recombines TRBV9 with TRBJ2-5, with D maybe TRBD1 (6 bases). Trimming removed 4 bases at V and 7 bases at J, with 14 bases between. This CDR3 region has 13 residues. Germline assignment: CDR1 SGDLS and CDR2 YYNGEE. The variable domain in full, completed from reference TRBV9 and TRBJ2-5, reads DSGVTQTPKHLITATGQRVTLRCSPRSGDLSVYWYQQSLDQGLQFLIQYYNGEERAKGNILERFSAQQFPDLHSELNLSSLELGDSALYFCASSSEEQGTQYFGPGTRLLVL.